This entry lists 12 T cell receptor beta chains sequenced from one sample in a study of TIL therapy for anti-PD-1-resistant metastatic lung cancer. Time point reported: pre-treatment sample, taken before nivolumab and TIL therapy. The libraries were made with immunoSEQ v3. The repertoire was sequenced with immunoSEQ multiplex PCR; TCRdb's copy has only in-frame clones and lacks some. This repertoire shows about 50,000 clones, 70% to 90% found once; its top ten account for 4% to 6%. Here the sequenced sample was blood, taken at baseline. The receptors originated from a person between 30 and 79 years old with non-small cell lung cancer.

The chain carries TRBV30 and TRBJ1-3; the D is unclear. There are 11 residues in the CDR3. V lost 5 bases, J lost 1 base, and 3 bases lay in between. Per the germline V gene, CDR1 is GTSNPN and CDR2 is SVGIG (reference sequence). CDR3 loop: CAWVSGNTIYF. The CDR3 coding sequence is TGTGCCTGGGTTTCTGGAAACACCATATATTTT.

This chain links TRBV30 with TRBJ2-7; 12 positions agree with TRBD1. V lost 5 bases to trimming and J lost 4 bases; unmatched junction nucleotides: 3. Germline loops: CDR1 GTSNPN, CDR2 SVGIG (reference sequence). The CDR3 extends over 13 amino acids. For the CDR3, the DNA is TGTGCCTGGCGGGACAGGGGGCTTTACGAGCAGTACTTC. This sequence encodes CAWRDRGLYEQYF.

This chain joins TRBV7-8 and TRBJ2-1; no clear D gene. Trimming removed 7 bases at V and 4 bases at J, with 14 bases between. CDR3 length: 14 residues. Germline V CDR1 and CDR2: SGHVS, FQNEAQ. The CDR3, as DNA: TGTGCCAGCAAAAGGTACTTCACATACAATGAGCAGTTCTTC. Its translation is CASKRYFTYNEQFF.

Only a few counts were recorded for this clone. V and J are TRBV4-3 and TRBJ2-5, with TRBD2 matching 7 bases. Germline assignment: CDR1 LGHNA and CDR2 YSLEER. The V segment lost 1 base and the J segment 5 bases; nucleotides outside the gene matches: 4. The CDR3 sequence is 14 residues long. This chain's CDR3 is CASSQGAGRETQYF. For the CDR3, the DNA is TGCGCCAGCAGCCAAGGAGCGGGAAGGGAGACCCAGTACTTC.

V and J are TRBV6-6 and TRBJ1-2; 11 bases match TRBD1. The CDR3 runs to 16 residues. Germline lookup yields CDR1 MNHNY and CDR2 SVGAGI (reference sequence). V shed 2 bases and J 8 bases; nucleotides not matched to a gene: 10. The DNA of the CDR3 is TGTGCCAGCAGTTACCCTGGGACAGGGGGTGCGGGAGGCTACACCTTC. Translating it yields CASSYPGTGGAGGYTF.

The chain carries TRBV6-5 and TRBJ2-1; 9 bases map to TRBD2. The CDR3 covers 15 residues. The germline V gene has CDR1 MNHEY and CDR2 SVGAGI. With 11 bases clipped from V and 0 bases from J, the junction kept 8 bases outside the gene matches. CDR3 residues: CACGLAMSSYNEQFF. The CDR3 DNA reads as TGTGCCTGTGGACTAGCGATGAGCTCCTACAATGAGCAGTTCTTC.

V gene TRBV24-1 combines with J gene TRBJ2-1; D gene ambiguous. Germline V lookup: CDR1 KGHDR, CDR2 SFDVKD. V lost 5 bases, J lost 6 bases, and 13 bases lay in between. This CDR3 is built from 14 residues. The CDR3 loop is CATSAPHRSNEQFF. The CDR3 DNA reads as TGTGCCACCAGTGCTCCCCATAGAAGCAATGAGCAGTTCTTC.

V gene TRBV27 combines with J gene TRBJ2-3, with 8 bases identical to TRBD1. J was trimmed by 0 bases and V by 10 bases; bases with no gene match: 3. CDR1 and CDR2 (germline): MNHEY, SMNVEV (reference sequence). There are 13 residues in the CDR3. The DNA of the CDR3 is TGTGCCACCCACAGGGGGAGCACAGATACGCAGTATTTT. Encoded protein: CATHRGSTDTQYF.

This clone was detected once. The chain joins TRBV7-2 to TRBJ2-7; either TRBD1 or TRBD2 may supply D (5 bases each). Deletions cut 5 bases from V and 3 bases from J, with 14 bases between. The CDR3 loop spans 14 amino acids. Germline V CDR1 and CDR2: SGHTA, FQGNSA. This chain's CDR3 is CASSPTRDRYEQYF. DNA of the CDR3: TGTGCCAGCAGCCCCACCCGGGACCGCTACGAGCAGTACTTC.

This chain uses TRBV10-2 with TRBJ2-1; possibly TRBD1 or TRBD2 for D (7 bases each). V lost 5 bases and J lost 8, with 13 bases in between. CDR3 length: 13 amino acids. Germline lookup yields CDR1 WSHSY and CDR2 SAAADI. DNA for the CDR3: TGCGCCAGCAGTCCGACAGGGAGGGATGAGCAGTTCTTC. It encodes CASSPTGRDEQFF.

The gene calls are TRBV30 and TRBJ2-3, with 12 bases that match TRBD2. This CDR3 spans 15 amino acids. With 3 bases clipped from V and 2 bases from J, the junction kept 3 bases outside the gene matches. CDR1 and CDR2 (germline): GTSNPN, SVGIG (reference sequence). The CDR3 reads CAWRRTSGDTDTQYF. Here the CDR3 DNA reads TGTGCCTGGAGGAGGACTAGCGGGGACACAGATACGCAGTATTTT.

The rearrangement links TRBV28 to TRBJ1-3, with D maybe TRBD1 (5 bases). Germline CDR1 reads MDHEN; CDR2 reads SYDVKM. Between the trimmed V and J ends, which lost 8 bases and 8 bases, there was a span of 13 bases. The CDR3 has 12 amino acids. As DNA, the CDR3 is TGTGCCAGCTCCGGACCGGGGGACACCATATATTTT. Translated: CASSGPGDTIYF.